This T cell receptor beta chain was identified during a study of T cells in tuberculosis. Sequencing was performed with immunoSEQ multiplex PCR; in TCRdb, only in-frame clones are kept and a portion is missing. The sample yields 20,000 to 25,000 clones, around 97% seen once. This CDR3 spans 17 amino acids. The germline CDR1 and CDR2 sequences are SGDLS and YYNGEE. Trimming removed 0 bases at V and 8 bases at J, with 20 bases between. This TCR came from a donor between 10 and 35 years old with latent tuberculosis or without tuberculosis infection. Sequenced sample: PBMCs. This chain links TRBV9 with TRBJ1-4; D uncertain. For the CDR3, the DNA is TGTGCCAGCAGCGTAGGGTCTGATGAGGGTCTATTGGAAAAACTGTTTTTT. It specifies CASSVGSDEGLLEKLFF.